The 23 T cell receptor beta chains reported below all come from one sample, sequenced in a study of CD8 T cells in Susac syndrome. Reverse transcription of 0.5 to 1 ug RNA was performed with random hexamers. TCRdb fed the immunoSEQ multiplex PCR reads into MiXCR, producing one record per CDR3 protein. The sample has about 400,000 distinct CDR3 sequences, approximately 89% seen once. Sequencing was done on a sample of CD8+ T cells from PBMCs. All receptors derive from a human donor with multiple sclerosis.

The chain combines TRBV5-6 with TRBJ2-5; D may be TRBD2 (5 bases). V lost 0 bases and J 4 bases, leaving 16 bases between the germline ends. Germline lookup yields CDR1 SGHDT and CDR2 YYEEEE. There are 16 residues in the CDR3. CDR3 DNA sequence: TGTGCCAGCAGCTTGGAGGGAGTGAGAGGGAGAGAGACCCAGTACTTC. The encoded protein is CASSLEGVRGRETQYF.

The chain has TRBV5-1 and TRBJ1-1; D perhaps matches TRBD1 (5 bases). The CDR3 runs to 14 residues. Trimming stripped 4 bases from V and 1 base from J, with 11 bases between. CDR1 is SGHRS and CDR2 is YFSETQ in the germline V gene. CDR3 loop: CASSPGIWNTEAFF. The CDR3, as DNA: TGCGCCAGCAGCCCAGGGATTTGGAACACTGAAGCTTTCTTT.

V usage is TRBV20-1 and J usage is TRBJ2-7; D may be TRBD1 (6 bases). Germline-derived CDR1 and CDR2 are DFQATT and SNEGSKA (reference sequence). The CDR3 is 12 residues long. V was shortened by 4 bases and J by 0 bases, with 7 bases between the two germline ends. The CDR3 is CSAKDSSYEQYF. The CDR3 nucleotides read TGCAGTGCTAAGGACAGCTCCTACGAGCAGTACTTC.

The chain combines TRBV12-3 or TRBV12-4 with TRBJ2-5, with 7 nucleotides matching TRBD1. Trimming took 8 bases from V and 5 from J; bases not matched to a gene: 8. This CDR3 spans 13 amino acids. CDR3: CASGKGAIETQYF. Written as DNA, the CDR3 is TGTGCCAGCGGAAAGGGGGCTATTGAGACCCAGTACTTC.

The chain carries TRBV2 and TRBJ2-1; 9 bases line up with TRBD1. CDR1 is SNHLY, CDR2 FYNNEI, per germline. This CDR3 has 16 amino acids. V lost 2 bases and J lost 10; bases outside the gene matches: 12. The CDR3 loop reads CASSESDRGGFFEQFF. The DNA of the CDR3 is TGTGCCAGCAGTGAATCTGACAGGGGGGGATTCTTCGAGCAGTTCTTC. The full variable domain, its missing parts supplied by reference TRBV2 and TRBJ2-1, is EPEVTQTPSHQVTQMGQEVILRCVPISNHLYFYWYRQILGQKVEFLVSFYNNEISEKSEIFDDQFSVERPDGSNFTLKIRSTKLEDSAMYFCASSESDRGGFFEQFFGPGTRLTVL.

The chain recombines TRBV29-1 with TRBJ1-1; 9 bases are shared with TRBD1. The CDR3 totals 14 residues. V shed 7 bases, J shed 6 bases, and the junction held 12 bases outside the gene matches. Germline loops: CDR1 SQVTM, CDR2 ANQGSEA. Written as DNA, the CDR3 is TGCAGCGCCAAGAAACAGGGGGCGGGCTCTGAAGCTTTCTTT. This encodes CSAKKQGAGSEAFF.

The chain combines TRBV5-1 with TRBJ2-7, with D possibly being TRBD2 (5 bases). The CDR3 loop spans 14 amino acids. V lost 2 bases and J lost 3, with 12 bases in between. Germline assignment: CDR1 SGHRS and CDR2 YFSETQ. This chain's CDR3 is CASSFGGLGYEQYF. The DNA of the CDR3 is TGCGCCAGCAGCTTCGGAGGTTTAGGCTACGAGCAGTACTTC. The full variable domain, with the rest looked up from reference TRBV5-1 and TRBJ2-7, is KAGVTQTPRYLIKTRGQQVTLSCSPISGHRSVSWYQQTPGQGLQFLFEYFSETQRNKGNFPGRFSGRQFSNSRSEMNVSTLELGDSALYLCASSFGGLGYEQYFGPGTRLTVT.

The rearrangement uses TRBV30 and TRBJ1-6; 7 positions match TRBD1. The CDR3 length is 13 residues. The germline gives CDR1 GTSNPN, CDR2 SVGIG (reference sequence). The V gene end was trimmed by 5 bases and the J gene end by 8 bases; junction bases not matched to a gene: 6. CDR3 loop: CAWHRGGDSPLHF. For the CDR3, the DNA is TGTGCCTGGCACAGGGGCGGGGATTCACCCCTCCACTTT.

This chain links TRBV5-1 with TRBJ1-1, with D possibly being TRBD1 (6 bases). From germline, CDR1 is SGHRS and CDR2 YFSETQ. Trimming took off 1 base at V and 3 bases at J, with 19 bases between the two ends. The CDR3 spans 17 residues. The CDR3 region has the DNA TGCGCCAGCAGCTTGCTTCGAGGGGAGAGGGGGTACACTGAAGCTTTCTTT. Translating it yields CASSLLRGERGYTEAFF.

The chain carries TRBV27 and TRBJ1-5; 7 bases are a match to TRBD1. CDR1 and CDR2 (germline): MNHEY, SMNVEV (reference sequence). V dropped 6 bases and J dropped 0; count of bases not matched to a gene: 8. CDR3 length equals 16 residues. The CDR3 coding sequence is TGTGCCAGCAGGCCAACCGGGACAGATAGCAATCAGCCCCAGCATTTT. Protein sequence: CASRPTGTDSNQPQHF.

With respect to this clonotype: One end of the junction varies from germline; a read error may be responsible. The chain joins TRBV20-1 to TRBJ2-7, with D perhaps matching TRBD2 (5 bases). The CDR3 has 15 residues. CDR1 and CDR2 from the germline V gene are DFQATT and SNEGSKA (reference sequence). This chain's CDR3 is CSARIVSESSYKQYF. The CDR3 DNA reads TGCAGTGCTAGAATCGTTAGCGAGAGCTCCTACAAGCAGTACTTC.

The J gene is TRBJ2-1, the V gene TRBV27; TRBD2 matches 12 bases. This CDR3 has 16 residues. Germline assignment: CDR1 MNHEY and CDR2 SMNVEV (reference sequence). V was pared by 5 bases and J by 6 bases, with 8 bases of the junction left unmatched. The CDR3 DNA reads as TGTGCCAGCAGTCCCCTTGGACTAGCGGGAACCAATGAGCAGTTCTTC. It yields the protein CASSPLGLAGTNEQFF.

The V gene is TRBV9, the J gene TRBJ2-7; D is unclear. The ends were cut back, 2 bases at V and 2 bases at J, with 17 bases in the middle. The V gene's germline CDR1 is SGDLS and CDR2 YYNGEE. CDR3 length: 16 amino acids. CDR3 bases: TGTGCCAGCAGCGTTGCACTACAGCCAGCCCCCTACGAGCAGTACTTC. Translation gives CASSVALQPAPYEQYF.

The chain has TRBV27 and TRBJ2-3; maybe TRBD2 (5 bases). The CDR3 runs to 13 residues. V dropped 3 bases and J dropped 2 bases, with 6 bases sitting between them. Germline-derived CDR1 and CDR2 are MNHEY and SMNVEV (reference sequence). CDR3 coding DNA: TGTGCCAGCAGTTTCCGGGACACAGATACGCAGTATTTT. It yields the protein CASSFRDTDTQYF.

The gene calls are TRBV5-5 and TRBJ2-7, with D uncertain. The CDR3 sequence is 12 residues long. V was pared by 0 bases and J by 5 bases, with 6 bases between. Germline values: CDR1 SGHKS, CDR2 YYEKEE (reference sequence). CDR3: CASSLVWNEQYF. CDR3 DNA sequence: TGTGCCAGCAGCTTGGTCTGGAACGAGCAGTACTTC.

V gene TRBV19 combines with J gene TRBJ2-7, with D uncertain. Trimming shortened V by 7 bases and J by 2 bases, and 18 bases separated the two germline ends. The CDR3 has 15 residues. Germline V gives CDR1 LNHDA, CDR2 SQIVND (reference sequence). Here the CDR3 DNA reads TGTGCCAGTAATTCCAGGTCCGGAGACGCCTACGAGCAGTACTTC. Its protein product is CASNSRSGDAYEQYF.

The chain carries TRBV20-1 and TRBJ1-6, with D maybe TRBD1 (5 bases). Trimming removed 5 bases at V and 4 bases at J, with 15 bases between. The CDR3 is 15 residues long. Germline CDR1 DFQATT, CDR2 SNEGSKA (reference sequence). The CDR3 DNA follows: TGCAGTGCTCCTGACGGGACTATTTATAATTCACCCCTCCACTTT. Its protein product is CSAPDGTIYNSPLHF.

The rearrangement joins TRBV15 to TRBJ2-1, with no clear D. CDR1 and CDR2 from the germline V gene are LNHNV and YYDKDF (reference sequence). Trimming removed 3 bases from V and 0 bases from J, with 9 bases in between. The CDR3 covers 15 residues. CDR3 in DNA: TGTGCCACCAGCAGTGACTCCAGCTCCTACAATGAGCAGTTCTTC. Translating it yields CATSSDSSSYNEQFF. Complete variable domain (other parts from reference TRBV15 and TRBJ2-1): DAMVIQNPRYQVTQFGKPVTLSCSQTLNHNVMYWYQQKSSQAPKLLFHYYDKDFNNEADTPDNFQSRRPNTSFCFLDIRSPGLGDTAMYLCATSSDSSSYNEQFFGPGTRLTVL.

The CDR3: CASSSPRTSGSYEQYF. Here the CDR3 DNA reads TGTGCCAGCAGTTCCCCCCGAACTAGCGGGAGCTACGAGCAGTACTTC. The rearrangement joins TRBV28 to TRBJ2-7; 11 nucleotides match TRBD2. CDR3 length: 16 residues. The germline V gene encodes CDR1 MDHEN and CDR2 SYDVKM. V shed 4 bases and J 3 bases; nucleotides not matched to a gene: 8.

V and J are TRBV28 and TRBJ2-7, with a possible D match to TRBD2 (5 bases). CDR3 length: 14 residues. Trimming removed 6 bases from V and 3 bases from J, with 15 bases in between. Germline V gene lookup returns CDR1 MDHEN and CDR2 SYDVKM. In nucleotides, the CDR3 is TGTGCCAGCAGCCCCCCGGGGATGAACTACGAGCAGTACTTC. It codes for CASSPPGMNYEQYF.

This rearrangement joins TRBV20-1 to TRBJ2-1; 8 nucleotides match TRBD2. Germline V CDR1 and CDR2: DFQATT, SNEGSKA (reference sequence). The CDR3 contains 15 residues. The junction had 3 bases not matched to a gene; V was cut back by 0 bases and J by 2 bases. The CDR3: CSAREGLAPYNEQFF. The CDR3 DNA is TGCAGTGCTAGAGAAGGACTAGCCCCCTACAATGAGCAGTTCTTC.

This clonotype showed up just once. This sequence joins TRBV20-1 and TRBJ2-5; D might be TRBD2 (6 bases). V was shortened by 1 base and J by 2 bases, with 20 bases between the two germline ends. In germline, CDR1 is DFQATT, CDR2 SNEGSKA (reference sequence). There are 17 residues in the CDR3. The CDR3: CSARGDLGEELQETQYF. CDR3 nucleotides: TGCAGTGCTAGAGGGGACTTGGGGGAAGAGTTACAAGAGACCCAGTACTTC.

The J gene is TRBJ2-4, the V gene TRBV2; 8 nucleotides align to TRBD2. CDR1 and CDR2 from the germline V gene are SNHLY and FYNNEI. With 4 bases clipped from V and 3 bases from J, the junction kept 5 bases outside the gene matches. CDR3 length: 15 residues. The DNA for the CDR3 is TGTGCCAGCAGTGGGCTCGGGGGGGACAAAAACATTCAGTACTTC. Amino acids: CASSGLGGDKNIQYF.